The 27 T cell receptor beta chains in this list originate from one sample, sequenced in a study of blood T cell repertoires in COVID-19. This table comes from immunoSEQ multiplex PCR, and its TCRdb copy is limited to in-frame clones, with some not included. The sample lists 150,000 to 190,000 clones, roughly four fifths seen once, with 3.7% in the top ten. The specimen was peripheral blood. The origin of the receptors is a woman aged 80 or over with acute or convalescent COVID-19.

Here the CDR3 reads CASSFNPGKQSSVTEAFF. In nucleotides, the CDR3 is TGTGCCAGCAGCTTTAACCCCGGAAAACAGAGTTCCGTCACTGAAGCTTTCTTT. The chain uses TRBV7-9 and TRBJ1-1; the D is unclear. This CDR3 comprises 18 residues. V was trimmed by 3 bases and J by 4 bases, leaving 24 bases between them. CDR1 is SEHNR, CDR2 FQNEAQ, per germline (reference sequence).

V usage is TRBV7-2 and J usage is TRBJ2-1; D not resolved. Germline CDR1 is SGHTA and CDR2 is FQGNSA. The CDR3 is made up of 15 amino acids. The V gene lost 1 base and the J gene lost 2 bases, with 9 bases spanning the gap. The CDR3 loop is CASSLVRNPYNEQFF. In DNA form, the CDR3 reads TGTGCCAGCAGCTTAGTCAGAAACCCCTACAATGAGCAGTTCTTC.

The chain links TRBV30 to TRBJ1-4; TRBD1 matches at 12 bases. V trimming: 5 bases; J trimming: 6 bases; junction bases outside the gene matches: 4. The germline CDR1 and CDR2 sequences are GTSNPN and SVGIG (reference sequence). This CDR3 has 14 amino acids. This CDR3 is CAWGTGGLDEKLFF. CDR3 nucleotides: TGTGCCTGGGGGACAGGGGGCTTGGATGAAAAACTGTTTTTT.

The V gene is TRBV14, the J gene TRBJ1-6; D not certain. The V and J ends lost 1 base and 6 bases respectively, with 10 bases between them. This CDR3 contains 15 residues. Germline CDR1 and CDR2: SGHDN and FVKESK. The chain's CDR3 is CASSQGSSTNSPLHF. DNA of the CDR3: TGTGCCAGCAGCCAAGGAAGCTCCACTAATTCACCCCTCCACTTT.

The sample holds one count of this clone. The chain links TRBV5-8 to TRBJ1-5; 8 bases line up with TRBD1. CDR1 is SGHTS and CDR2 is YDEGEE in the germline V gene. This CDR3 contains 15 residues. The V gene end was trimmed by 0 bases and the J gene end by 5 bases; junction bases not matched to a gene: 4. Here the CDR3 DNA reads TGTGCCAGCAGCTTGGGGCAGGGGGCCTATCAGCCCCAGCATTTT. As protein: CASSLGQGAYQPQHF.

The J gene is TRBJ1-5, the V gene TRBV11-1; D possibly corresponds to TRBD1 (5 bases). Germline CDR1 and CDR2: SGHAT and FQDESV (reference sequence). The CDR3 consists of 14 residues. The V end lost 5 bases, the J end lost 3 bases, and 11 bases lay between the germline ends. CDR3 sequence reads: CASSRSGNNQPQHF. In DNA, the CDR3 is TGTGCCAGCAGCCGATCAGGGAACAATCAGCCCCAGCATTTT.

With respect to this clone: One end of the junction fails to match germline, which may point to a read error. At the DNA level, this CDR3 is encoded by other sequences in the same sample as well. The chain links TRBV7-2 to TRBJ2-5; 9 bases line up with TRBD1. This CDR3 is built from 17 residues. Per germline, CDR1 SGHTA and CDR2 FQGNSA. The CDR3 is CASSPGGQGGRQETQYF. In nucleotides, the CDR3 is TGCGCCAGCAGCCCAGGGGGACAGGGAGGGAGACAAGAGACCCAGTACTTC. The variable domain in full, with the rest retrieved from reference TRBV7-2 and TRBJ2-5, is GAGVSQSPSNKVTEKGKDVELRCDPISGHTALYWYRQSLGQGLEFLIYFQGNSAPDKSGLPSDRFSAERTGGSVSTLTIQRTQQEDSAVYLCASSPGGQGGRQETQYFGPGTRLLVL.

The chain has TRBV20-1 and TRBJ1-3; D is unresolved. The CDR3 has 11 amino acids. Germline V gene sequence: CDR1 DFQATT, CDR2 SNEGSKA (reference sequence). The DNA for the CDR3 is TGCAGCGCCCCCGAGAGAAACACCATATATTTT. The encoded protein is CSAPERNTIYF.

This rearrangement joins TRBV6-5 to TRBJ2-4; D may be TRBD1 (5 bases). V lost 11 bases and J lost 8, with 16 bases in between. The germline gives CDR1 MNHEY, CDR2 SVGAGI. This CDR3 has 12 amino acids. CDR3 amino acids: CAAQGPSDIQYF. The CDR3 DNA follows: TGTGCCGCTCAGGGTCCTTCTGACATTCAGTACTTC.

The chain is built from TRBV5-1 and TRBJ2-7; no reliable D call. The CDR3 contains 14 residues. Germline-derived CDR1 and CDR2 are SGHRS and YFSETQ. The V end lost 3 bases, the J end lost 0 bases, and 10 bases lay between the germline ends. The CDR3 nucleotides read TGCGCCAGCAGCTCAAACCTAAACTCCTACGAGCAGTACTTC. It is translated as CASSSNLNSYEQYF. Using reference TRBV5-1 and TRBJ2-7 for the parts outside the CDR3, the full variable domain is KAGVTQTPRYLIKTRGQQVTLSCSPISGHRSVSWYQQTPGQGLQFLFEYFSETQRNKGNFPGRFSGRQFSNSRSEMNVSTLELGDSALYLCASSSNLNSYEQYFGPGTRLTVT.

This clone was seen just once. The J gene is TRBJ1-2, the V gene TRBV19; 7 bases align to TRBD1. The CDR3 contains 15 residues. Germline CDR1 and CDR2: LNHDA and SQIVND (reference sequence). The junction had 13 bases not matched to a gene; V was cut back by 5 bases and J by 7 bases. CDR3: CASSLTPPRGAGYTF. CDR3 sequence (DNA): TGTGCCAGTAGTCTTACCCCTCCCAGGGGGGCTGGCTACACCTTC.

V gene TRBV12-5 combines with J gene TRBJ2-2; D is perhaps TRBD1 (8 bases). V lost 3 bases and J lost 7, with 15 bases in between. CDR1 is LGHNT and CDR2 is FRNRAP in the germline V gene. The CDR3 is made up of 15 amino acids. The CDR3 sequence is CASGFPTGEGGELFF. The CDR3 bases are TGTGCTAGTGGTTTTCCGACAGGGGAGGGCGGGGAGCTGTTTTTT.

V gene TRBV2 combines with J gene TRBJ1-5; maybe TRBD1 (6 bases). V lost 7 bases, J lost 2 bases, and 9 bases lay in between. The CDR3 sequence is 13 residues long. Per the germline V gene, CDR1 is SNHLY and CDR2 is FYNNEI. CDR3 in amino acids: CASNYRGNQPQHF. The DNA for the CDR3 is TGTGCCAGCAATTACAGGGGCAATCAGCCCCAGCATTTT. Full variable domain (missing parts from reference TRBV2 and TRBJ1-5): EPEVTQTPSHQVTQMGQEVILRCVPISNHLYFYWYRQILGQKVEFLVSFYNNEISEKSEIFDDQFSVERPDGSNFTLKIRSTKLEDSAMYFCASNYRGNQPQHFGDGTRLSIL.

J is TRBJ2-2 and V is TRBV19, with 7 bases aligning to TRBD1. The CDR3 has 17 amino acids. Per the germline V gene, CDR1 is LNHDA and CDR2 is SQIVND (reference sequence). Trimming took 3 bases from V and 5 from J; bases not matched to a gene: 12. CDR3 sequence (DNA): TGTGCCAGTAGTATGGTGACAGGGCGGATCGGAACCGGGGAGCTGTTTTTT. This codes for CASSMVTGRIGTGELFF.

V usage is TRBV30 and J usage is TRBJ1-1, with TRBD1 matching over 9 bases. The junction had 6 bases not matched to a gene; V was cut back by 3 bases and J by 7 bases. The CDR3 extends over 13 amino acids. The germline CDR1 and CDR2 sequences are GTSNPN and SVGIG (reference sequence). The CDR3 bases are TGTGCCTGGAGACAGGGGGCGCGTATTGAAGCTTTCTTT. Amino acids: CAWRQGARIEAFF.

The V gene is TRBV6-1, the J gene TRBJ2-7, with TRBD2 identical over 12 bases. V lost 4 bases and J lost 3; bases outside the gene matches: 7. The CDR3 is made up of 16 amino acids. In germline, CDR1 is MNHNS, CDR2 SASEGT. The CDR3 protein is CASSAPPSGRDYEQYF. In DNA, the CDR3 is TGTGCCAGCAGTGCTCCCCCTAGCGGGAGGGACTACGAGCAGTACTTC.

In its sample, this clone was seen a few times. The V call is TRBV2, the J call TRBJ1-3, with D possibly being TRBD1 (6 bases). Germline CDR1 is SNHLY and CDR2 is FYNNEI. This CDR3 is 13 amino acids long. V was trimmed by 6 bases and J by 6 bases, leaving 12 bases between them. The CDR3 DNA is TGTGCCAGCAGCGAGACAGGAGAAAACACCATATATTTT. It translates to CASSETGENTIYF.

The rearrangement links TRBV5-5 to TRBJ1-4; TRBD1 matches 10 bases. Germline loops: CDR1 SGHKS, CDR2 YYEKEE (reference sequence). The trim removed 2 bases at V and 5 bases at J, leaving 9 bases unmatched. The CDR3 is made up of 17 amino acids. Written as DNA, the CDR3 is TGTGCCAGCAGCTTTGCGGGACAGGGGATTCGAAATGAAAAACTGTTTTTT. The encoded protein is CASSFAGQGIRNEKLFF.

This chain uses TRBV7-2 with TRBJ1-4, with TRBD1 as a possible D gene (6 bases). The CDR3 sequence is 15 residues long. V was pared by 0 bases and J by 7 bases, with 12 bases between. Germline lookup yields CDR1 SGHTA and CDR2 FQGNSA. CDR3 loop: CASSLAPGAGEKLFF. The CDR3 DNA reads TGTGCCAGCAGCTTAGCGCCAGGGGCTGGTGAAAAACTGTTTTTT. Based on the CDR3 plus reference TRBV7-2 and TRBJ1-4, the full variable domain is GAGVSQSPSNKVTEKGKDVELRCDPISGHTALYWYRQSLGQGLEFLIYFQGNSAPDKSGLPSDRFSAERTGGSVSTLTIQRTQQEDSAVYLCASSLAPGAGEKLFFGSGTQLSVL.

The sample holds one count of this clone. The chain uses TRBV25-1 and TRBJ1-2; the D gene is possibly TRBD1 (5 bases). CDR3 length equals 15 residues. CDR1 and CDR2 (germline): MGHDK, SYGVNS. V was shortened by 6 bases and J by 3 bases, with 17 bases between the two germline ends. CDR3 sequence reads: CASRGTRGGDYGYTF. CDR3 in DNA: TGTGCCAGCAGGGGGACGCGCGGGGGGGACTATGGCTACACCTTC.

This chain uses TRBV6-1 with TRBJ2-7, with TRBD2 identical over 12 bases. In germline, CDR1 is MNHNS, CDR2 SASEGT. This CDR3 has 15 residues. V lost 5 bases and J lost 4; bases outside the gene matches: 6. In DNA form, the CDR3 reads TGTGCCAGCAGTAAACAAGGACTAGCGGGGTACGAGCAGTACTTC. Translated, it gives CASSKQGLAGYEQYF.

This clone was detected a few times. The rearrangement uses TRBV6-6 and TRBJ2-7; 9 bases agree with TRBD2. The CDR3 runs 16 residues. From germline, CDR1 is MNHNY and CDR2 SVGAGI (reference sequence). V was pared by 0 bases and J by 0 bases, with 3 bases of the junction left unmatched. CDR3 in DNA: TGTGCCAGCAGTTACTCGTGGCGGGAGGGCTCCTACGAGCAGTACTTC. It encodes CASSYSWREGSYEQYF.

This clone came up once. The rearrangement links TRBV5-1 to TRBJ2-5, with D maybe TRBD1 (5 bases). Trimming removed 0 bases from V and 0 bases from J, with 6 bases in between. Germline CDR1 reads SGHRS; CDR2 reads YFSETQ. CDR3 length: 14 amino acids. The CDR3, as DNA: TGCGCCAGCAGCTTGGGACAGTACCAAGAGACCCAGTACTTC. This translates into CASSLGQYQETQYF.

The chain is built from TRBV6-5 and TRBJ1-2; 8 positions agree with TRBD1. Germline values: CDR1 MNHEY, CDR2 SVGAGI. The trim removed 7 bases at V and 3 bases at J, leaving 4 bases unmatched. There are 13 residues in the CDR3. The chain's CDR3 is CASNPDRDYGYTF. CDR3 bases: TGTGCCAGCAATCCGGACAGGGACTATGGCTACACCTTC.

The CDR3 bases are TGTGCCACCAGTAATACTCAGGGAGGAGATACGCAGTATTTT. Protein product: CATSNTQGGDTQYF. The rearrangement joins TRBV24-1 to TRBJ2-3; D possibly corresponds to TRBD2 (6 bases). CDR3 length: 14 amino acids. In germline, CDR1 is KGHDR, CDR2 SFDVKD. Trimming took 6 bases from V and 5 from J, leaving 14 bases between them.

This sequence joins TRBV19 and TRBJ1-1, with D uncertain. CDR1 LNHDA and CDR2 SQIVND come from the germline V gene (reference sequence). The CDR3 extends over 15 amino acids. Trimming removed 5 bases at V and 1 base at J, with 14 bases between. CDR3 sequence reads: CASSAFARENTEAFF. CDR3 coding DNA: TGTGCCAGTAGTGCTTTTGCAAGAGAGAACACTGAAGCTTTCTTT. The full variable domain, its missing parts supplied by reference TRBV19 and TRBJ1-1, is DGGITQSPKYLFRKEGQNVTLSCEQNLNHDAMYWYRQDPGQGLRLIYYSQIVNDFQKGDIAEGYSVSREKKESFPLTVTSAQKNPTAFYLCASSAFARENTEAFFGQGTRLTVV.

This chain uses TRBV5-4 with TRBJ2-3; a weak D match, TRBD1 (6 bases). This CDR3 has 15 amino acids. Trimming left V 2 bases short and J 4 bases short, with 14 bases between. Germline CDR1 reads SGHNT; CDR2 reads YYREEE (reference sequence). The CDR3 sequence is CASSLSENRADTQYF. CDR3 DNA sequence: TGTGCCAGCAGCTTATCGGAGAACAGGGCAGATACGCAGTATTTT.